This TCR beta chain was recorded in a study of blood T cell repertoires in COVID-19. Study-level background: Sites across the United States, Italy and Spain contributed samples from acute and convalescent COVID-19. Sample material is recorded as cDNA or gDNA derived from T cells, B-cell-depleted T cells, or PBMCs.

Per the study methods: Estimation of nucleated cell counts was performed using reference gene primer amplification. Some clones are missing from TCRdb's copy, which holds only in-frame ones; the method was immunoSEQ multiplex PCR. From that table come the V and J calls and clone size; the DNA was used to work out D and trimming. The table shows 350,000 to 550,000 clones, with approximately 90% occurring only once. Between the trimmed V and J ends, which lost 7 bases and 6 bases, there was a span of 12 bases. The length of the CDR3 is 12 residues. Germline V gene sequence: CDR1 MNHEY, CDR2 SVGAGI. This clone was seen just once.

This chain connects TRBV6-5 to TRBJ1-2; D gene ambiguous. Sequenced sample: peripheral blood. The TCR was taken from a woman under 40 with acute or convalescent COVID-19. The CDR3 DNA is TGTGCCAGCACCACCGGCGGGAATGGCTACACCTTC. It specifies CASTTGGNGYTF.